Presented here are 20 T cell receptor beta chains from one specimen sequenced in a study of beta chain features in type 1 diabetes. Whole-study results and caveats: TCRB CDR3s were moderately but significantly shorter in Type 1 diabetes patients in all four CD4+ subsets.

Expressed TCRB transcripts were sequenced, since all the RNA that had been isolated was reverse transcribed. TCRdb keeps only in-frame clones here, not all; method: immunoSEQ multiplex PCR. The sample carries roughly 330,000 clones, approximately 12% recorded once. Their target antigens are unknown. Sequenced material: naive CD4+ T cells from blood. The receptors were sampled from a young woman with type 1 diabetes.

The chain has TRBV7-2 and TRBJ2-2; D not resolved. The ends were cut back, 0 bases at V and 2 bases at J, with 10 bases in the middle. Germline loops: CDR1 SGHTA, CDR2 FQGNSA. This CDR3 contains 16 residues. The CDR3 DNA follows: TGTGCCAGCAGCTTAGCGCCCGTGGGCAACACCGGGGAGCTGTTTTTT. It is translated as CASSLAPVGNTGELFF. The variable domain in full, completed from reference TRBV7-2 and TRBJ2-2, reads GAGVSQSPSNKVTEKGKDVELRCDPISGHTALYWYRQSLGQGLEFLIYFQGNSAPDKSGLPSDRFSAERTGGSVSTLTIQRTQQEDSAVYLCASSLAPVGNTGELFFGEGSRLTVL.

The rearrangement uses TRBV19 and TRBJ1-1, with TRBD1 matching over 7 bases. Germline V gene data show CDR1 as LNHDA and CDR2 as SQIVND (reference sequence). The CDR3 runs to 10 residues. Germline trimming cut 11 bases from V and 6 bases from J; bases unmatched to any gene: 3. CDR3 in amino acids: CASGGPEAFF. The CDR3, as DNA: TGTGCCTCAGGGGGTCCTGAAGCTTTCTTT.

This clone has just a few counts. The chain is built from TRBV7-2 and TRBJ1-5; TRBD1 might be the D (6 bases). The length of the CDR3 is 15 residues. The germline V gene has CDR1 SGHTA and CDR2 FQGNSA. Trimming shortened V by 3 bases and J by 3 bases, and 12 bases separated the two germline ends. For the CDR3, the DNA is TGTGCCAGCAGCTTGTGGTCAGGGGACAATCAGCCCCAGCATTTT. Translated, it gives CASSLWSGDNQPQHF.

The J gene is TRBJ1-5, the V gene TRBV2; possibly TRBD1 for D (5 bases). CDR1 SNHLY and CDR2 FYNNEI come from the germline V gene. The CDR3 runs 14 residues. The V and J ends lost 7 bases and 0 bases respectively, with 10 bases between them. For the CDR3, the DNA is TGTGCCAGCACAGGGTTACATAGCAATCAGCCCCAGCATTTT. This sequence encodes CASTGLHSNQPQHF.

This chain joins TRBV18 and TRBJ2-5; 8 bases match TRBD1. V dropped 3 bases and J dropped 3; count of bases not matched to a gene: 3. In germline, CDR1 is KGHSH, CDR2 LQKENI. This CDR3 has 14 residues. CDR3 region: CASSPRTGKETQYF. CDR3 DNA sequence: TGTGCCAGCTCACCCAGGACAGGGAAAGAGACCCAGTACTTC.

The genes are TRBV18 and TRBJ1-1; D not certain. The CDR3 totals 13 residues. Trimming took off 6 bases at V and 6 bases at J, with 14 bases between the two ends. Germline CDR1 KGHSH, CDR2 LQKENI. CDR3: CASSGVEGAEAFF. The CDR3 nucleotides are TGTGCCAGCTCCGGGGTGGAAGGCGCTGAAGCTTTCTTT. The whole variable domain, remainder taken from reference TRBV18 and TRBJ1-1, is NAGVMQNPRHLVRRRGQEARLRCSPMKGHSHVYWYRQLPEEGLKFMVYLQKENIIDESGMPKERFSAEFPKEGPSILRIQQVVRGDSAAYFCASSGVEGAEAFFGQGTRLTVV.

This clone was counted only a few times. The rearrangement joins TRBV9 to TRBJ1-2; D is ambiguous. The CDR3 length is 13 residues. V lost 0 bases and J lost 7, with 10 bases in between. Per the germline V gene, CDR1 is SGDLS and CDR2 is YYNGEE. This CDR3 is CASSVVPGGGYTF. The DNA for the CDR3 is TGTGCCAGCAGCGTAGTGCCCGGAGGTGGCTACACCTTC.

This chain links TRBV30 with TRBJ2-7; no firm D call. CDR1 and CDR2 (germline): GTSNPN, SVGIG (reference sequence). The V end lost 3 bases, the J end lost 2 bases, and 14 bases lay between the germline ends. The CDR3 loop spans 14 amino acids. This CDR3 is CAWRSSRITYEQYF. The CDR3 DNA follows: TGTGCCTGGAGATCGTCTAGAATTACCTACGAGCAGTACTTC.

This clone was detected only a few times. The chain uses TRBV7-3 and TRBJ2-1; TRBD1 agrees at 7 bases. J gave up 7 bases and V 3 bases, and 9 bases lay outside the gene matches. There are 15 residues in the CDR3. Germline V CDR1 and CDR2: SGHTA, FQGTGA. The CDR3 region is CASSFRPGGRNEQFF. The CDR3 DNA is TGTGCCAGCAGCTTCCGGCCAGGGGGACGGAATGAGCAGTTCTTC. The whole variable domain, remainder taken from reference TRBV7-3 and TRBJ2-1, is GAGVSQTPSNKVTEKGKYVELRCDPISGHTALYWYRQSLGQGPEFLIYFQGTGAADDSGLPNDRFFAVRPEGSVSTLKIQRTERGDSAVYLCASSFRPGGRNEQFFGPGTRLTVL.

This chain uses TRBV7-9 with TRBJ2-5; D unclear. V lost 0 bases and J 5 bases, leaving 13 bases between the germline ends. CDR1 and CDR2 from the germline V gene are SEHNR and FQNEAQ (reference sequence). CDR3 length equals 15 residues. The CDR3 loop reads CASSLAPLDLETQYF. The CDR3 DNA reads TGTGCCAGCAGCTTAGCCCCTCTAGACTTGGAGACCCAGTACTTC.

This chain connects TRBV18 to TRBJ2-7; 11 nucleotides align to TRBD2. The V gene's germline CDR1 is KGHSH and CDR2 LQKENI. The CDR3 has 17 residues. V lost 6 bases to trimming and J lost 4 bases; unmatched junction nucleotides: 14. The CDR3 nucleotides read TGTGCCAGCTCCATCCTGGACCCCGGGACTAGCGGATACGAGCAGTACGTC. Amino acids: CASSILDPGTSGYEQYV.

This clone showed up just a few times. The rearrangement links TRBV13 to TRBJ2-1, with D possibly TRBD1 on 6 matching bases. The V end lost 5 bases, the J end lost 0 bases, and 11 bases lay between the germline ends. The CDR3 sequence is 15 residues long. Germline V gene sequence: CDR1 PRHDT, CDR2 FYEKMQ (reference sequence). The DNA of the CDR3 is TGTGCCAGCAGCCCCTGGACAGCCTCCTACAATGAGCAGTTCTTC. This translates into CASSPWTASYNEQFF.

V usage is TRBV11-3 and J usage is TRBJ2-3; D call uncertain. This CDR3 has 13 residues. V shed 2 bases and J shed 3 bases, with 6 bases lying between them. Germline V gene sequence: CDR1 SGHNT, CDR2 YENEEA. The DNA for the CDR3 is TGTGCCAGCAGCTTAATGGAGACAGATACGCAGTATTTT. Translated, it gives CASSLMETDTQYF.

The gene calls are TRBV5-1 and TRBJ1-2; unclear D gene. V gave up 3 bases and J gave up 6 bases, with 12 bases separating them. The germline V gene has CDR1 SGHRS and CDR2 YFSETQ. The CDR3 covers 13 residues. The CDR3 sequence: CASSSQPGDGYTF. In DNA form, the CDR3 reads TGCGCCAGCAGCTCACAACCCGGGGATGGCTACACCTTC. The full variable domain, in which reference TRBV5-1 and TRBJ1-2 provide the parts outside the CDR3, is KAGVTQTPRYLIKTRGQQVTLSCSPISGHRSVSWYQQTPGQGLQFLFEYFSETQRNKGNFPGRFSGRQFSNSRSEMNVSTLELGDSALYLCASSSQPGDGYTFGSGTRLTVV.

The gene calls are TRBV5-1 and TRBJ2-1; TRBD2 matches at 7 bases. Germline assignment: CDR1 SGHRS and CDR2 YFSETQ. With 0 bases clipped from V and 5 bases from J, the junction kept 5 bases outside the gene matches. This CDR3 is built from 15 residues. The CDR3 DNA reads TGCGCCAGCAGCTTGGTTAGCGGGCACCACAATGAGCAGTTCTTC. Its protein is CASSLVSGHHNEQFF.

The chain combines TRBV11-2 with TRBJ2-1; 7 bases fit TRBD2. From germline, CDR1 is SGHAT and CDR2 FQNNGV. The CDR3 covers 18 residues. J was trimmed by 0 bases and V by 1 base; bases with no gene match: 9. CDR3 sequence (DNA): TGTGCCAGCAGCTTAGGGGGTCTAGCGGCGGCCTCCTACAATGAGCAGTTCTTC. This gives the protein CASSLGGLAAASYNEQFF. Filled out from reference TRBV11-2 and TRBJ2-1, the complete variable domain reads EAGVAQSPRYKIIEKRQSVAFWCNPISGHATLYWYQQILGQGPKLLIQFQNNGVVDDSQLPKDRFSAERLKGVDSTLKIQPAKLEDSAVYLCASSLGGLAAASYNEQFFGPGTRLTVL.

The chain employs TRBV18 and TRBJ2-7; TRBD1 agrees at 7 bases. V shed 1 base, J shed 6 bases, and the junction held 6 bases outside the gene matches. The CDR3 sequence is 14 residues long. Germline CDR1 reads KGHSH; CDR2 reads LQKENI. The CDR3: CASSPQGQSGEQYF. The CDR3 nucleotides are TGTGCCAGCTCACCACAGGGACAGTCCGGCGAGCAGTACTTC.

This chain joins TRBV11-3 and TRBJ2-1; D ambiguous. V gave up 2 bases and J gave up 5 bases, with 7 bases separating them. Germline loops: CDR1 SGHNT, CDR2 YENEEA. This CDR3 is 13 amino acids long. The chain's CDR3 is CASSLRGNNEQFF. The CDR3 nucleotides read TGTGCCAGCAGCTTAAGAGGAAACAATGAGCAGTTCTTC.

The rearrangement joins TRBV7-6 to TRBJ2-1, with 8 bases lining up with TRBD2. The germline gives CDR1 SGHVS, CDR2 FNYEAQ. V trimming: 1 base; J trimming: 10 bases; junction bases outside the gene matches: 9. The CDR3 runs to 15 residues. The CDR3 nucleotides read TGTGCCAGCAGCTTAGACGGGAGGGCCTCTTGGGAGCAGTTCTTC. It specifies CASSLDGRASWEQFF.

The V gene is TRBV2, the J gene TRBJ2-1, with TRBD2 matching over 10 bases. The CDR3 is made up of 14 amino acids. V lost 8 bases to trimming and J lost 6 bases; unmatched junction nucleotides: 7. Germline lookup yields CDR1 SNHLY and CDR2 FYNNEI. CDR3 coding DNA: TGTGCCAGCGGTATTAGCGGGAGGCCCAATGAGCAGTTCTTC. Residues: CASGISGRPNEQFF.